The 6 T cell receptor beta chains below all came from one sample that was sequenced in a study of T cell clones after liver transplantation. Generated by immunoSEQ multiplex PCR, the TCRdb table keeps only in-frame clones and is missing some. The sample consists of some 45,000 clones, about 82% of them appearing once. This specimen was CD4+ T cells from blood, taken 24 months after liver transplant. The receptor source for this set is a human patient who received a liver transplant. A subset of T cells may come from the graft donor.

The chain is built from TRBV2 and TRBJ1-6, with 10 positions matching TRBD1. The germline gives CDR1 SNHLY, CDR2 FYNNEI. The CDR3 has 13 residues. The V and J ends lost 8 bases and 9 bases, in that order; junction bases with no gene match: 4. CDR3 protein: CASDGTGVSPLHF. The CDR3 DNA follows: TGTGCCAGCGATGGGACAGGGGTTTCACCCCTCCACTTT.

The chain employs TRBV2 and TRBJ1-6; maybe TRBD1 (5 bases). Germline lookup yields CDR1 SNHLY and CDR2 FYNNEI. V was shortened by 7 bases and J by 5 bases, with 12 bases between the two germline ends. This CDR3 has 14 amino acids. The CDR3 DNA is TGTGCCAGCATGCGGGACGGTGATAATTCACCCCTCCACTTT. Translating it yields CASMRDGDNSPLHF.

This clone was seen a few times. V and J are TRBV30 and TRBJ1-1; a possible D gene is TRBD1 (6 bases). V lost 5 bases, J lost 4 bases, and 14 bases lay in between. Germline values: CDR1 GTSNPN, CDR2 SVGIG (reference sequence). The CDR3 contains 13 residues. DNA of the CDR3: TGTGCCTGGGTGGGGGGCTTGGGCACTGAAGCTTTCTTT. Its protein product is CAWVGGLGTEAFF.

V gene TRBV6-1 combines with J gene TRBJ1-2, with D maybe TRBD1 (5 bases). CDR1 and CDR2 from the germline V gene are MNHNS and SASEGT. This CDR3 contains 10 residues. V was clipped by 3 bases and J by 12 bases, with 8 bases between them. The CDR3 is CASSDRVDTF. CDR3 DNA sequence: TGTGCCAGCAGTGACAGGGTTGACACCTTC.

The sample holds one count of this clone. V is TRBV7-2 and J is TRBJ2-3, with 8 bases fitting TRBD2. CDR1 SGHTA and CDR2 FQGNSA come from the germline V gene. The CDR3 consists of 15 residues. V shed 3 bases and J 5 bases; nucleotides not matched to a gene: 7. Here the CDR3 reads CASSFDGGAGDTQYF. The CDR3 DNA is TGTGCCAGCAGCTTTGACGGGGGGGCCGGAGATACGCAGTATTTT.

The chain joins TRBV9 to TRBJ1-3; no clear D. V was cut by 0 bases and J by 3 bases, with 10 bases left in between. Germline V gene data show CDR1 as SGDLS and CDR2 as YYNGEE. The CDR3 runs to 15 residues. CDR3 nucleotide sequence: TGTGCCAGCAGCGTAGCTGTTTTTGGTGGAAACACCATATATTTT. It is translated as CASSVAVFGGNTIYF.